The 5 T cell receptor beta chains presented below share a single source sample, sequenced in a study of blood T cell repertoires in COVID-19. The table came from immunoSEQ multiplex PCR; TCRdb's copy has only in-frame clones and leaves some out. In the table there are approximately 300,000 clones, more than 80% of which are singletons. The specimen sequenced was peripheral blood. These TCRs come from a woman aged 25 to 39 with COVID-19, enrolled during active disease.

This chain connects TRBV7-9 to TRBJ2-7, with a weak D call TRBD2 (6 bases). Trimming took 4 bases from V and 4 from J, leaving 14 bases between them. This CDR3 region has 14 residues. The germline CDR1 and CDR2 sequences are SEHNR and FQNEAQ (reference sequence). CDR3 coding DNA: TGTGCCAGCAGCTCCCCTGGACTACTATACGAGCAGTACTTC. This codes for CASSSPGLLYEQYF.

V is TRBV3-1 (or the pseudogene TRBV3-2) and J is TRBJ2-3; 8 bases align to TRBD2. V was clipped by 0 bases and J by 3 bases; unmatched bases: 8. CDR1 LGHDT and CDR2 YNNKEL come from the germline V gene (reference sequence). CDR3 length: 17 residues. The CDR3, as DNA: TGTGCCAGCAGCCAAGATCTGCCGGGAGGGAAAACAGATACGCAGTATTTT. Its protein product is CASSQDLPGGKTDTQYF.

This clone was detected a few times. The J gene is TRBJ1-6, the V gene TRBV11-2; tentative D call: TRBD1 (5 bases). CDR1 is SGHAT and CDR2 is FQNNGV in the germline V gene. V was cut by 5 bases and J by 7 bases, with 9 bases left in between. CDR3 length: 13 amino acids. CDR3 in amino acids: CASSPDRNSPLHF. DNA for the CDR3: TGTGCCAGCAGCCCTGACAGAAATTCACCCCTCCACTTT. Complete variable domain (other parts from reference TRBV11-2 and TRBJ1-6): EAGVAQSPRYKIIEKRQSVAFWCNPISGHATLYWYQQILGQGPKLLIQFQNNGVVDDSQLPKDRFSAERLKGVDSTLKIQPAKLEDSAVYLCASSPDRNSPLHFGNGTRLTVT.

CDR3 residues: CASTFIRDRGRIGYGYTF. The CDR3 DNA follows: TGTGCCAGCACCTTCATCCGGGACAGGGGGCGAATCGGTTATGGCTACACCTTC. V gene TRBV27 combines with J gene TRBJ1-2; 12 nucleotides agree with TRBD1. The CDR3 sequence is 18 residues long. Germline values: CDR1 MNHEY, CDR2 SMNVEV (reference sequence). Germline trimming cut 7 bases from V and 5 bases from J; bases unmatched to any gene: 17.

This clone was counted a single time. The chain joins TRBV24-1 to TRBJ2-7, with 9 bases aligning to TRBD1. CDR1 KGHDR and CDR2 SFDVKD come from the germline V gene. This CDR3 has 15 residues. The J segment lost 5 bases and the V segment lost 5 bases, leaving 9 bases of the junction unmatched. The CDR3 here is CATSAPGQGRDEQYF. The CDR3 DNA follows: TGTGCCACCAGTGCCCCGGGACAGGGACGTGACGAGCAGTACTTC.